These 10 T cell receptor beta chains originate from one sample sequenced in a study of brain metastases from non-small cell lung cancer. Assay: immunoSEQ multiplex PCR; the TCRdb copy retains only in-frame clones and omits some. Of 1,500 to 2,000 clones listed, approximately 91% are singletons. Specimen: tissue from a brain metastasis. Source of these receptors: a donor aged 40 or older with non-small cell lung cancer.

As concerns this clone: The germline gene is not matched at one end of the junction; a read error may be the cause. The rearrangement joins TRBV7-7 to TRBJ2-1; the D gene is possibly TRBD2 (7 bases). This CDR3 spans 15 amino acids. Germline V lookup: CDR1 SSHAT, CDR2 FNYEAQ (reference sequence). This CDR3 is CASSLGGVAYNEQFF. In nucleotides, the CDR3 is TGTGCTAGCAGCTTAGGGGGGGTGGCCTACAATGAGCAGTTCTTC.

The chain carries TRBV5-4 and TRBJ2-5, with 12 bases aligning to TRBD2. V lost 4 bases and J lost 4; bases outside the gene matches: 8. This CDR3 spans 16 amino acids. Germline assignment: CDR1 SGHNT and CDR2 YYREEE (reference sequence). In DNA form, the CDR3 reads TGTGCCAGCAGCGAGACTAGCGGGGGACGGGGAGAGACCCAGTACTTC. Its protein is CASSETSGGRGETQYF.

V gene TRBV7-9 combines with J gene TRBJ1-1; a possible D gene is TRBD1 (6 bases). This CDR3 is built from 16 residues. Trimming took off 5 bases at V and 5 bases at J, with 21 bases between the two ends. Germline V gives CDR1 SEHNR, CDR2 FQNEAQ (reference sequence). CDR3 bases: TGTGCCAGCAGCGAGCGGGGGACATCTGGGCTAACTGAAGCTTTCTTT. Translated: CASSERGTSGLTEAFF.

This chain joins TRBV7-3 and TRBJ2-4; possibly TRBD1 for D (5 bases). The CDR3 is 13 residues long. The V gene's germline CDR1 is SGHTA and CDR2 FQGTGA. Trimming shortened V by 3 bases and J by 5 bases, and 8 bases separated the two germline ends. CDR3: CASSLGPENIQYF. The DNA of the CDR3 is TGTGCCAGCAGCTTGGGGCCTGAAAACATTCAGTACTTC. The variable domain in full, completed from reference TRBV7-3 and TRBJ2-4, reads GAGVSQTPSNKVTEKGKYVELRCDPISGHTALYWYRQSLGQGPEFLIYFQGTGAADDSGLPNDRFFAVRPEGSVSTLKIQRTERGDSAVYLCASSLGPENIQYFGAGTRLSVL.

The chain is built from TRBV2 and TRBJ2-5; perhaps TRBD1 as D (5 bases). Germline CDR1 reads SNHLY; CDR2 reads FYNNEI. CDR3 size: 14 residues. Trimming stripped 1 base from V and 2 bases from J, with 8 bases between. This CDR3 is CASSEETAQETQYF. CDR3 DNA sequence: TGTGCCAGCAGTGAAGAGACAGCTCAAGAGACCCAGTACTTC.

The chain couples TRBV10-1 to TRBJ2-3, with a weak D call TRBD1 (5 bases). CDR3 length equals 14 residues. V was pared by 3 bases and J by 5 bases, with 12 bases between. Germline CDR1 is WNHNN and CDR2 is SYGVQD (reference sequence). CDR3 amino acids: CASSEFPGKDTQYF. The CDR3 coding sequence is TGCGCCAGCAGTGAATTTCCAGGGAAAGATACGCAGTATTTT.

Only one count was recorded for this clone. V is TRBV24-1 and J is TRBJ1-1; D is ambiguous. V shed 9 bases and J shed 4 bases, with 14 bases lying between them. Germline assignment: CDR1 KGHDR and CDR2 SFDVKD. This CDR3 region has 13 residues. CDR3 sequence: CATGGRFSTEAFF. For the CDR3, the DNA is TGTGCCACCGGAGGGCGCTTCAGCACTGAAGCTTTCTTT.

This clone has just one count. The V gene is TRBV3-1 (or the pseudogene TRBV3-2), the J gene TRBJ2-3, with unresolved D. The CDR3 consists of 11 residues. The ends were cut back, 6 bases at V and 7 bases at J, with 8 bases in the middle. Germline V gene sequence: CDR1 LGHDT, CDR2 YNNKEL (reference sequence). The CDR3 nucleotides are TGTGCCAGCAGTCAGACCAATACGCAGTATTTT. This codes for CASSQTNTQYF.

The gene calls are TRBV7-2 and TRBJ2-6; D remains ambiguous. This CDR3 has 14 amino acids. Germline V gene lookup returns CDR1 SGHTA and CDR2 FQGNSA. V gave up 4 bases and J gave up 2 bases, with 6 bases separating them. The CDR3 loop reads CASSSATGANVLTF. The DNA of the CDR3 is TGTGCCAGCAGCTCAGCAACTGGGGCCAACGTCCTGACTTTC.

V and J are TRBV29-1 and TRBJ1-3, with unresolved D. The CDR3 totals 13 residues. Trimming shortened V by 4 bases and J by 2 bases, and 9 bases separated the two germline ends. Per germline, CDR1 SQVTM and CDR2 ANQGSEA. The CDR3 nucleotides are TGCAGCGTTGGAGAGGTAGCTGGAAACACCATATATTTT. This sequence encodes CSVGEVAGNTIYF.